This T cell receptor beta chain was sequenced during a study of cytomegalovirus exposure and HLA in healthy donors. This clone has just a few counts. Primers: 60 Vbeta forward and 13 Jbeta reverse. Clones were sequenced by immunoSEQ multiplex PCR, and TCRdb holds only the in-frame ones, with some missing. The sample records 180,000 or so clones, more than 60% being singletons. This clonotype was obtained from a young man in good health and CMV-seronegative. What was sequenced was PBMCs.

The CDR3 region has the DNA TGTGCCAGCAGTTACGGGACTAGCGGGAGCGAGCAGTACTTC. This codes for CASSYGTSGSEQYF. The V call is TRBV25-1, the J call TRBJ2-7; 14 bases match TRBD2. This CDR3 comprises 14 residues. Losses at the gene ends were 5 bases for V and 6 bases for J; bases not matched to a gene: 3. Germline V CDR1 and CDR2: MGHDK, SYGVNS.